These T cell receptor beta chains were read from a single sample in a study of T cells expressing NK-cell markers. Reprocessing the 5' RACE reads, TCRdb reports a single entry for every CDR3 protein and omits DNA. The sample has a few hundred thousand distinct CDR3 sequences; the top ten hold 3.5% to 4.5%. Material: blood T cells: a sorted CD56 or NKG2C T cell subset, CD4+ or CD8+ T cells, or bulk PBMC T cells (not recorded which). These receptors were collected from a young man in good health. The CDR3 runs from the conserved cysteine through the conserved F or W.

CDR3 length: 14
J gene: TRBJ2-5
V gene: TRBV20-1
CDR3 protein: CSATHLEGQETQYF

CDR3 length: 15
J gene: TRBJ2-1
V gene: TRBV5-1
CDR3 protein: CASSSGLNSYNEQFF

CDR3 length: 18
J gene: TRBJ2-3
V gene: TRBV11-2
CDR3 protein: CASSRLTSGRISPDTQYF

CDR3 length: 18
J gene: TRBJ2-2
V gene: TRBV7-6
CDR3 protein: CASSLGGASGRAPGELFF

CDR3 length: 15
J gene: TRBJ2-7
V gene: TRBV13
CDR3 protein: CASSLLGTGGGEQYF

CDR3 length: 15
J gene: TRBJ2-5
V gene: TRBV5-1
CDR3 protein: CASSRGASSQETQYF

CDR3 length: 15
J gene: TRBJ2-5
V gene: TRBV7-9
CDR3 protein: CASSLGRVFGETQYF

CDR3 length: 14
J gene: TRBJ1-5
V gene: TRBV18
CDR3 protein: CASSLKTDSQPQHF

CDR3 length: 20
J gene: TRBJ2-4
V gene: TRBV9
CDR3 protein: CASSAAGTSGRNGDKNIQYF

CDR3 length: 14
J gene: TRBJ1-6
V gene: TRBV20-1
CDR3 protein: CSAVTGTENSPLHF

CDR3 length: 15
J gene: TRBJ2-2
V gene: TRBV20-1
CDR3 protein: CSARDPRDSSGELFF

CDR3 length: 13
J gene: TRBJ2-1
V gene: TRBV7-2
CDR3 protein: CASSGSRGNEQFF

CDR3 length: 14
J gene: TRBJ1-5
V gene: TRBV12-3/TRBV12-4
CDR3 protein: CASSLSHSNQPQHF

CDR3 length: 16
J gene: TRBJ2-5
V gene: TRBV4-3
CDR3 protein: CASSLPPRDRQETQYF

CDR3 length: 14
J gene: TRBJ2-7
V gene: TRBV14
CDR3 protein: CASSQVGGHNEQYF

CDR3 length: 16
J gene: TRBJ2-1
V gene: TRBV5-5
CDR3 protein: CASRTASGKNYNEQFF

CDR3 length: 15
J gene: TRBJ2-7
V gene: TRBV3-1
CDR3 protein: CASSQERAGSLEQYF

CDR3 length: 17
J gene: TRBJ2-7
V gene: TRBV14
CDR3 protein: CASSQGLAGGASYEQYF

CDR3 length: 11
J gene: TRBJ1-1
V gene: TRBV12-3/TRBV12-4
CDR3 protein: CASSLYTEAFF

CDR3 length: 17
J gene: TRBJ2-5
V gene: TRBV11-2
CDR3 protein: CASSLEWGGSGRETQYF

CDR3 length: 17
J gene: TRBJ1-4
V gene: TRBV6-5
CDR3 protein: CASSPQKYRGTNEKLFF

CDR3 length: 15
J gene: TRBJ2-1
V gene: TRBV6-1
CDR3 protein: CASTEGPGLLNEQFF

CDR3 length: 14
J gene: TRBJ2-2
V gene: TRBV11-1
CDR3 protein: CASSNDLNTGELFF

CDR3 length: 16
J gene: TRBJ2-4
V gene: TRBV21-1
CDR3 protein: CASSMANRGRKNIQYF

CDR3 length: 16
J gene: TRBJ2-3
V gene: TRBV4-3
CDR3 protein: CASSQYRDSPADTQYF

CDR3 length: 11
J gene: TRBJ2-1
V gene: TRBV12-3/TRBV12-4
CDR3 protein: CASSAGTEQFF

CDR3 length: 18
J gene: TRBJ2-3
V gene: TRBV10-3
CDR3 protein: CAIREIGQRQGISDTQYF

CDR3 length: 17
J gene: TRBJ2-1
V gene: TRBV6-5
CDR3 protein: CASSSPIAGEAYNEQFF

CDR3 length: 16
J gene: TRBJ2-3
V gene: TRBV5-1
CDR3 protein: CASSLAAGATTDTQYF

CDR3 length: 16
J gene: TRBJ2-3
V gene: TRBV6-5
CDR3 protein: CASRLAKVLSTDTQYF

CDR3 length: 18
J gene: TRBJ2-1
V gene: TRBV5-1
CDR3 protein: CASSGGTSGRLVGDEQFF

CDR3 length: 19
J gene: TRBJ2-5
V gene: TRBV10-3
CDR3 protein: CAISEWSPGLAGDQETQYF

CDR3 length: 15
J gene: TRBJ1-4
V gene: TRBV4-2
CDR3 protein: CASSQDWGLSEKLFF

CDR3 length: 13
J gene: TRBJ2-2
V gene: TRBV5-1
CDR3 protein: CASMETPGRELFF

CDR3 length: 15
J gene: TRBJ2-2
V gene: TRBV15
CDR3 protein: CATSRVRGRAGELFF

CDR3 length: 13
J gene: TRBJ2-1
V gene: TRBV3-1
CDR3 protein: CASSSLRYNEQFF